This paragraph covers one T cell receptor beta chain sequence. Those who participated ranged in age from roughly 18 to 90 years and resided in around 22 US areas. The data originate from a study of blood T cell repertoires in COVID-19. Turning to the study itself: The United States, Italy and Spain supplied acute and convalescent COVID-19 samples. PBMCs, B-cell-depleted T cells, or T cells were the source of the cDNA or gDNA that made up the material.

Study processing details: Quantification of nucleated cells was approximated via reference gene primer amplification. Using immunoSEQ multiplex PCR, the repertoire was profiled, and TCRdb retains in-frame clones only, with some absent. V and J calls and clone size are copied from that table; D and trimming were computed from the DNA. This table has around 150,000 clones, 75% to 85% appearing once. The CDR3 totals 14 residues. Germline CDR1 and CDR2: SGHKS and YYEKEE (reference sequence). With 3 bases clipped from V and 0 bases from J, the junction kept 2 bases outside the gene matches. Sample: PBMCs or T cells enriched from blood (not recorded which). The source of this sequence is a woman aged 55-69 years who had recovered from COVID-19. The chain recombines TRBV5-5 with TRBJ1-1, with 7 nucleotides matching TRBD1. The CDR3 nucleotides read TGTGCCAGCAGCTACAGGGGCCTGAACACTGAAGCTTTCTTT. This encodes CASSYRGLNTEAFF. Using reference TRBV5-5 and TRBJ1-1 for the parts outside the CDR3, the full variable domain is DAGVTQSPTHLIKTRGQQVTLRCSPISGHKSVSWYQQVLGQGPQFIFQYYEKEERGRGNFPDRFSARQFPNYSSELNVNALLLGDSALYLCASSYRGLNTEAFFGQGTRLTVV.